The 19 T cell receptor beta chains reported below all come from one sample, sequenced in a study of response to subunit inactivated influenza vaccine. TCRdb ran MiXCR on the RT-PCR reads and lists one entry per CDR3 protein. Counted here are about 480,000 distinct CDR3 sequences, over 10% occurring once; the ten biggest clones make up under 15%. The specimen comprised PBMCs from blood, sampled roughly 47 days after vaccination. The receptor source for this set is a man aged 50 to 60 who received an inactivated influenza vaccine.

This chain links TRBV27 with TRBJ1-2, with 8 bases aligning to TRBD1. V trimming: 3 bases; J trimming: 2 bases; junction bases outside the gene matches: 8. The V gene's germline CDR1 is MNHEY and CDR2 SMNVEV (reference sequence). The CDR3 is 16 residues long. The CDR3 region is CASSFHRTGKNYGYTF. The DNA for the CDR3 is TGTGCCAGCAGTTTCCATCGGACAGGGAAAAACTATGGCTACACCTTC.

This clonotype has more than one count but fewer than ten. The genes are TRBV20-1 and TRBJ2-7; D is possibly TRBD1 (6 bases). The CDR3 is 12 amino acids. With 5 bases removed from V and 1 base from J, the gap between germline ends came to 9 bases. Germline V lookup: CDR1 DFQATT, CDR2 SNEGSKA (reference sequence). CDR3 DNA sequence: TGCAGTGCTGAGGACAGATCCTACGAGCAGTACTTC. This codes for CSAEDRSYEQYF.

CDR3 DNA: TGTGCCAGCAGCTTCCTCAGCTTGGGGCACCAAGAGACCCAGTACTTC. It yields the protein CASSFLSLGHQETQYF. This chain links TRBV5-6 with TRBJ2-5, with D perhaps matching TRBD1 (5 bases). Per germline, CDR1 SGHDT and CDR2 YYEEEE. The CDR3 is 16 residues long. V shed 2 bases and J shed 0 bases, with 14 bases lying between them.

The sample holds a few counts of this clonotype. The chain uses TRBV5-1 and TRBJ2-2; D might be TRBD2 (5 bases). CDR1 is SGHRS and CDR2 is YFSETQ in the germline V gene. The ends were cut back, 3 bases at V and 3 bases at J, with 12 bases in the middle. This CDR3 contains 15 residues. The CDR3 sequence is CASSWGAVDTGELFF. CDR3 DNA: TGCGCCAGCAGCTGGGGAGCCGTGGACACCGGGGAGCTGTTTTTT.

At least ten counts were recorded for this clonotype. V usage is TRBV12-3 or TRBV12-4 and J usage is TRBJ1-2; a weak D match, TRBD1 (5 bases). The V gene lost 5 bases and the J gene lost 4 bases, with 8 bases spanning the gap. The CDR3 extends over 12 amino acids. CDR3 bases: TGTGCCAGCAGTCGCGACAGCTATGGCTACACCTTC. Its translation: CASSRDSYGYTF.

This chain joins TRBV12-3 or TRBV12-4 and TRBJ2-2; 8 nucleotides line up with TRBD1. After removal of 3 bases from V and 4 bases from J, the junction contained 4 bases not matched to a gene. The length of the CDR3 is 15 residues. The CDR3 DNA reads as TGTGCCAGCAGTTTTCGACAGGGGAGCACCGGGGAGCTGTTTTTT. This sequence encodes CASSFRQGSTGELFF.

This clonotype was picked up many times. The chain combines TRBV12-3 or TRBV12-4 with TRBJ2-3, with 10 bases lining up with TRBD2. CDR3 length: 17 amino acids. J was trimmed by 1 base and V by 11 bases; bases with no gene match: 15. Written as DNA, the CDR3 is TGTGCCGTCACGGGGCTAGCGGGAGAAGTAGGCACAGATACGCAGTATTTT. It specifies CAVTGLAGEVGTDTQYF.

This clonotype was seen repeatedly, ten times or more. The DNA of the CDR3 is TGCAGTTACAGGGGGCCGAGTGAAAAACTGTTTTTT. This translates into CSYRGPSEKLFF. The chain has TRBV20-1 and TRBJ1-4, with 9 bases aligning to TRBD1. The CDR3 extends over 12 amino acids. V gave up 8 bases and J gave up 7 bases; unmatched junction bases: 5. Per germline, CDR1 DFQATT and CDR2 SNEGSKA (reference sequence).

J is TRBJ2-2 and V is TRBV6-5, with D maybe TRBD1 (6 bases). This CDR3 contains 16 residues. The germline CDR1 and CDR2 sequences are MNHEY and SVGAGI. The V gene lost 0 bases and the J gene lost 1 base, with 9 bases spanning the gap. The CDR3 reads CASSYSIQGNTGELFF. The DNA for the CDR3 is TGTGCCAGCAGTTACTCGATACAGGGGAACACCGGGGAGCTGTTTTTT.

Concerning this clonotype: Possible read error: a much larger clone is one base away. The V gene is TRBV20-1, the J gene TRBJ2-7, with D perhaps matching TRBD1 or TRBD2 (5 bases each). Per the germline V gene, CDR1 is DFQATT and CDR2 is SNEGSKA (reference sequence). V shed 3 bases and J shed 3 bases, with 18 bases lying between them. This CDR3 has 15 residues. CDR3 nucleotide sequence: TGCAGTGCTAGCAACTCCGGGACCGCGAGCTACGAGCAGTACTTC. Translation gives CSASNSGTASYEQYF.

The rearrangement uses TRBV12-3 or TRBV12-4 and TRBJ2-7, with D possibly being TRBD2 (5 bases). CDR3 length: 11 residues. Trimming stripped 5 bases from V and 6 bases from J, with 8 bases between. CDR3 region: CASSAGGEQYF. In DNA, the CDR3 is TGTGCCAGCAGTGCGGGCGGCGAGCAGTACTTC.

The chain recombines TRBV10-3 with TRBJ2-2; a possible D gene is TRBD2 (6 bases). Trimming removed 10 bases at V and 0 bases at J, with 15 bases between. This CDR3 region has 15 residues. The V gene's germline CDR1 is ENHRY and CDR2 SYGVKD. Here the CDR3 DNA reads TGTGCCACCGGAGGGGAGCGGTCGAACACCGGGGAGCTGTTTTTT. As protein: CATGGERSNTGELFF.

CDR3 region: CASSLTFEVNTEAFF. Here the CDR3 DNA reads TGTGCCAGCAGCCTTACTTTCGAAGTGAACACTGAAGCTTTCTTT. The rearrangement uses TRBV7-9 and TRBJ1-1; D is undetermined. Germline CDR1 reads SEHNR; CDR2 reads FQNEAQ (reference sequence). CDR3 length: 15 residues. Trimming pared 5 bases from V and 0 bases from J, leaving 13 bases between.

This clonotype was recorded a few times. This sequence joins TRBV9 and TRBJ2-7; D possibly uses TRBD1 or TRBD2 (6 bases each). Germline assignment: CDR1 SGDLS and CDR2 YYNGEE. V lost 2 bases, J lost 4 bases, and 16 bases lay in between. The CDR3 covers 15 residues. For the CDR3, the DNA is TGTGCCAGCAGCGTTAGGGGGGACGGGGAATACGAGCAGTACTTC. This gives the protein CASSVRGDGEYEQYF.

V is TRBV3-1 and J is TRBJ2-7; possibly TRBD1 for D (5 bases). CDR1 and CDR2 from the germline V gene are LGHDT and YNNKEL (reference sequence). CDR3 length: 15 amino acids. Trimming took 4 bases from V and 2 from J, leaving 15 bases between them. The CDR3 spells CASSPSGPGTYEQYF. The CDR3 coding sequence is TGTGCCAGCAGCCCCAGTGGGCCAGGGACCTACGAGCAGTACTTC.

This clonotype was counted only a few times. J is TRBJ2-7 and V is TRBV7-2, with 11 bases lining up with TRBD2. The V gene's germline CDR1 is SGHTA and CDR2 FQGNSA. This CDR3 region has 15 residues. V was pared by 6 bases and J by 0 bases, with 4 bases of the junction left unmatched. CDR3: CASRGLAGSSYEQYF. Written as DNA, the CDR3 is TGTGCCAGCAGAGGACTAGCGGGTTCCTCCTACGAGCAGTACTTC. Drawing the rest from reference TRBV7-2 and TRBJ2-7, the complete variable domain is GAGVSQSPSNKVTEKGKDVELRCDPISGHTALYWYRQSLGQGLEFLIYFQGNSAPDKSGLPSDRFSAERTGGSVSTLTIQRTQQEDSAVYLCASRGLAGSSYEQYFGPGTRLTVT.

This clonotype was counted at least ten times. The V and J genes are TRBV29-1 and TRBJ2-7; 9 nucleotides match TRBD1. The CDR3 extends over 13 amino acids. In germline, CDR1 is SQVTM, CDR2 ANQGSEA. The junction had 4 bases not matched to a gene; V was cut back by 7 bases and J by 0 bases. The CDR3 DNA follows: TGCAGCGCCGGGACAGGGAGCTCCTACGAGCAGTACTTC. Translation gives CSAGTGSSYEQYF.

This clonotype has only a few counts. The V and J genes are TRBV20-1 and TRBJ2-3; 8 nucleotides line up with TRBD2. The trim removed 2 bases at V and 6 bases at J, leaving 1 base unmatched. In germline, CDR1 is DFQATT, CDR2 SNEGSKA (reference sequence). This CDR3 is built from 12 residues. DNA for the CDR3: TGCAGTGCTAGACTAGCGGGTGATACGCAGTATTTT. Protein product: CSARLAGDTQYF.

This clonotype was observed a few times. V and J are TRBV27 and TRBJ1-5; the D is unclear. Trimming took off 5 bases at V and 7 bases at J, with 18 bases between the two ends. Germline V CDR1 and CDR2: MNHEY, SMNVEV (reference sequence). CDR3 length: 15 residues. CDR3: CASSPLLSFGQPQHF. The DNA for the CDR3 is TGTGCCAGCAGTCCCCTCCTCAGCTTTGGACAGCCCCAGCATTTT.